This T cell receptor beta chain was documented in a study of long-term antiretroviral therapy in people with HIV. Study-wide results and limits: Following ART, diversity rose but still fell short of transplant donor controls. Pre-ART clonal expansion yielded clones that dominated the repertoire at all time points.

The CDR3 loop spans 13 amino acids. Germline V gene lookup returns CDR1 MGHDK and CDR2 SYGVNS. Trimming left V 4 bases short and J 0 bases short, with 6 bases between. A word on this clone: Its antigen is still unknown.

It was version v3.0 of the immunoSEQ assay that was run at survey level. This table comes from immunoSEQ multiplex PCR, and its TCRdb copy is limited to in-frame clones, with some not included. The sample yields around 20,000 clones, roughly 86% seen once. The sequence came from a woman in her forties or fifties with HIV. The chain carries TRBV25-1 and TRBJ2-5; perhaps TRBD2 as D (5 bases). The source material was unsorted PBMCs, sampled 2.6 years after starting antiretroviral therapy. CDR3 bases: TGTGCCAGCAGTGGAGGGTACCAAGAGACCCAGTACTTC. Protein product: CASSGGYQETQYF.